The 31 T cell receptor beta chains below come from one sample, sequenced in a study of CD8 T cells in Susac syndrome. About 0.45 to 1 ug RNA was reverse transcribed with random hexamers. MiXCR, applied by TCRdb to the immunoSEQ multiplex PCR reads, yields one record per CDR3 protein. Among about 440,000 distinct CDR3 sequences, 75% to 90% were seen once, and the ten largest hold about 0.12%. Specimen: CD8+ T cells from PBMCs. The receptors here all came from a human donor with multiple sclerosis.

The rearrangement links TRBV14 to TRBJ2-7; D not certain. V shed 2 bases and J shed 5 bases, with 22 bases lying between them. This CDR3 contains 17 residues. CDR1 is SGHDN and CDR2 is FVKESK in the germline V gene. The CDR3 sequence is CASSQTFVGKGIHEQYF. CDR3 sequence (DNA): TGTGCCAGCAGCCAAACCTTCGTTGGGAAGGGTATCCACGAGCAGTACTTC.

V and J are TRBV28 and TRBJ1-5; D may be TRBD1 (6 bases). CDR1 and CDR2 (germline): MDHEN, SYDVKM. Trimming shortened V by 5 bases and J by 6 bases, and 17 bases separated the two germline ends. The CDR3 totals 15 residues. This chain's CDR3 is CASSGGQPHSQPQHF. CDR3 in DNA: TGTGCCAGCAGTGGAGGACAGCCACACAGTCAGCCCCAGCATTTT.

The V and J genes are TRBV5-6 and TRBJ2-3, with 9 bases fitting TRBD2. The V segment lost 0 bases and the J segment 0 bases; nucleotides outside the gene matches: 14. Per the germline V gene, CDR1 is SGHDT and CDR2 is YYEEEE. The CDR3 is 20 residues long. In nucleotides, the CDR3 is TGTGCCAGCAGCTTGGAGGGTTTAGCGGGAGTCGTAATAAGCACAGATACGCAGTATTTT. Protein sequence: CASSLEGLAGVVISTDTQYF.

The chain links TRBV5-6 to TRBJ1-2; no definite D call. Germline V gene data show CDR1 as SGHDT and CDR2 as YYEEEE. This CDR3 has 14 amino acids. Trimming took 0 bases from V and 2 from J, leaving 8 bases between them. CDR3 loop: CASSLGARNYGYTF. CDR3 sequence (DNA): TGTGCCAGCAGCTTGGGCGCACGGAACTATGGCTACACCTTC.

The chain carries TRBV6-5 and TRBJ1-5; tentatively, D is TRBD1 (5 bases). Trimming took off 5 bases at V and 0 bases at J, with 17 bases between the two ends. CDR3 length: 17 residues. In germline, CDR1 is MNHEY, CDR2 SVGAGI. For the CDR3, the DNA is TGTGCCAGCAGTCTACGGGACGGCTGGTTTAGCAATCAGCCCCAGCATTTT. It encodes CASSLRDGWFSNQPQHF.

V is TRBV11-2 and J is TRBJ1-5; D ambiguous. The CDR3 totals 14 residues. The V gene lost 5 bases and the J gene lost 5 bases, with 13 bases spanning the gap. In germline, CDR1 is SGHAT, CDR2 FQNNGV. Here the CDR3 DNA reads TGTGCCAGCAGCCCAACAGAAGGAGATCAGCCCCAGCATTTT. Translation: CASSPTEGDQPQHF.

The chain combines TRBV10-1 with TRBJ1-4; no definite D call. Trimming removed 4 bases from V and 8 bases from J, with 11 bases in between. CDR3 length: 13 amino acids. Germline CDR1 reads WNHNN; CDR2 reads SYGVQD (reference sequence). The CDR3 DNA reads TGCGCCAGCAGTGTCGGGTACGGGGAAAAACTGTTTTTT. This translates into CASSVGYGEKLFF.

This chain uses TRBV7-2 with TRBJ1-2; 7 bases line up with TRBD1. Germline loops: CDR1 SGHTA, CDR2 FQGNSA. V was pared by 2 bases and J by 5 bases, with 8 bases of the junction left unmatched. The CDR3 covers 15 residues. The CDR3 protein is CASSLTPGTAYGYTF. CDR3 coding DNA: TGTGCCAGCAGCTTAACTCCCGGGACAGCTTATGGCTACACCTTC.

The chain has TRBV5-4 and TRBJ2-1; D is possibly TRBD1 (6 bases). CDR3 length equals 16 residues. Germline V gives CDR1 SGHNT, CDR2 YYREEE (reference sequence). V lost 0 bases and J lost 4, with 14 bases in between. DNA for the CDR3: TGTGCCAGCAGCTTGGGGGGAGCAGGGGATTACAATGAGCAGTTCTTC. It specifies CASSLGGAGDYNEQFF.

The chain has TRBV10-3 and TRBJ2-5; the match to TRBD1 covers 7 bases. V dropped 6 bases and J dropped 4; count of bases not matched to a gene: 5. The CDR3 is 13 residues long. Germline CDR1 is ENHRY and CDR2 is SYGVKD. The CDR3 nucleotides read TGTGCCATCAGAAGCGACAGGGCAGAGACCCAGTACTTC. Protein: CAIRSDRAETQYF.

The chain links TRBV14 to TRBJ2-7; the match to TRBD1 covers 11 bases. Germline lookup yields CDR1 SGHDN and CDR2 FVKESK. The CDR3 loop spans 16 amino acids. The ends lost 3 bases at V and 3 bases at J; junction bases unmatched: 7. As DNA, the CDR3 is TGTGCCAGCAGCCAGATTGGACAGGGGGCTAGCTACGAGCAGTACTTC. Translation gives CASSQIGQGASYEQYF.

The chain recombines TRBV30 with TRBJ2-1, with 8 nucleotides matching TRBD1. Unmatched junction bases numbered 4, after V lost 0 bases and J lost 3 bases. This CDR3 region has 15 residues. Germline V gives CDR1 GTSNPN, CDR2 SVGIG (reference sequence). CDR3: CAWSVAGGFYNEQFF. The CDR3 DNA sequence: TGTGCCTGGAGTGTGGCAGGGGGCTTCTACAATGAGCAGTTCTTC.

The chain couples TRBV4-1 to TRBJ2-3; the match to TRBD2 covers 9 bases. Germline V gene data show CDR1 as MGHRA and CDR2 as YSYEKL. Trimming at V came to 2 bases and at J to 6 bases, leaving 9 bases not matched to a gene. The CDR3 is 16 residues long. The chain's CDR3 is CASSQHPSGARDTQYF. The CDR3 DNA reads as TGCGCCAGCAGCCAACATCCTAGCGGGGCACGGGATACGCAGTATTTT.

The V and J genes are TRBV10-2 and TRBJ1-6, with 7 positions matching TRBD1. The CDR3 covers 15 residues. Germline V lookup: CDR1 WSHSY, CDR2 SAAADI. The V segment lost 6 bases and the J segment 8 bases; nucleotides outside the gene matches: 10. The CDR3 reads CASRGDRVYDSPLHF. The CDR3 nucleotides are TGCGCCAGCAGGGGAGACAGGGTATACGATTCACCCCTCCACTTT.

This clonotype was seen only a few times. The rearrangement joins TRBV7-9 to TRBJ2-7; TRBD1 agrees at 10 bases. From germline, CDR1 is SEHNR and CDR2 FQNEAQ (reference sequence). With V trimmed by 5 bases and J by 3 bases, 7 bases remained unmatched. This CDR3 has 15 residues. The CDR3 is CASSGEGTGVYEQYF. DNA for the CDR3: TGTGCCAGCAGCGGCGAGGGGACAGGGGTCTACGAGCAGTACTTC.

The V gene is TRBV13, the J gene TRBJ1-6; D unclear. The CDR3 loop spans 15 amino acids. Trimming cost V 3 bases and J 7 bases, with 13 bases left between them. Per the germline V gene, CDR1 is PRHDT and CDR2 is FYEKMQ (reference sequence). The CDR3 here is CASSLTGARNSPLHF. In DNA, the CDR3 is TGTGCCAGCAGCTTGACGGGCGCAAGGAATTCACCCCTCCACTTT.

The rearrangement joins TRBV19 to TRBJ2-4; 9 nucleotides align to TRBD1. The CDR3 runs to 14 residues. The V segment lost 5 bases and the J segment 8 bases; nucleotides outside the gene matches: 7. Germline V lookup: CDR1 LNHDA, CDR2 SQIVND (reference sequence). The CDR3 nucleotides are TGTGCCAGTAGTTTGCGGAGGACAGGGGACATTCAGTACTTC. It translates to CASSLRRTGDIQYF.

The V gene is TRBV2, the J gene TRBJ2-1; 9 bases are a match to TRBD1. J was trimmed by 7 bases and V by 9 bases; bases with no gene match: 16. Germline-derived CDR1 and CDR2 are SNHLY and FYNNEI. This CDR3 has 16 amino acids. CDR3 region: CARSPHPGQGWNEQFF. The CDR3, as DNA: TGTGCCAGGAGTCCCCATCCGGGACAGGGTTGGAATGAGCAGTTCTTC. Based on the CDR3 plus reference TRBV2 and TRBJ2-1, the full variable domain is EPEVTQTPSHQVTQMGQEVILRCVPISNHLYFYWYRQILGQKVEFLVSFYNNEISEKSEIFDDQFSVERPDGSNFTLKIRSTKLEDSAMYFCARSPHPGQGWNEQFFGPGTRLTVL.

The chain uses TRBV7-2 and TRBJ1-1, with D hard to call. V lost 5 bases and J lost 8, with 12 bases in between. Germline loops: CDR1 SGHTA, CDR2 FQGNSA. This CDR3 has 12 amino acids. CDR3 loop: CASSEWSLEAFF. The DNA for the CDR3 is TGTGCCAGCAGCGAATGGTCTCTGGAAGCTTTCTTT.

V and J are TRBV4-1 and TRBJ2-5; TRBD1 or TRBD2 may be the D gene (5 bases each). V was trimmed by 1 base and J by 5 bases, leaving 11 bases between them. The CDR3 sequence is 14 residues long. The V gene's germline CDR1 is MGHRA and CDR2 YSYEKL. CDR3 amino acids: CASSQAQGGETQYF. DNA of the CDR3: TGCGCCAGCAGCCAAGCCCAGGGCGGGGAGACCCAGTACTTC.

This clonotype turned up a few times. The rearrangement uses TRBV7-6 and TRBJ1-2; D unresolved. The CDR3 sequence is 11 residues long. V lost 5 bases and J 6 bases, leaving 7 bases between the germline ends. The germline CDR1 and CDR2 sequences are SGHVS and FNYEAQ. The CDR3 bases are TGTGCCAGCAGCCCTGGGAATGGCTACACCTTC. Its translation is CASSPGNGYTF.

The chain couples TRBV27 to TRBJ1-4, with D tentatively TRBD1 (6 bases). Trimming took off 5 bases at V and 7 bases at J, with 14 bases between the two ends. The CDR3 has 14 amino acids. Germline assignment: CDR1 MNHEY and CDR2 SMNVEV (reference sequence). This CDR3 is CASSQDSGPEKLFF. The CDR3 DNA is TGTGCCAGCAGTCAGGACAGTGGACCTGAAAAACTGTTTTTT.

This clonotype was counted only a few times. This chain joins TRBV27 and TRBJ1-1, with D unresolved. Trimming took off 3 bases at V and 1 base at J, with 6 bases between the two ends. In germline, CDR1 is MNHEY, CDR2 SMNVEV (reference sequence). The CDR3 totals 13 residues. In nucleotides, the CDR3 is TGTGCCAGCAGTTTTGGTTCGAACACTGAAGCTTTCTTT. Protein sequence: CASSFGSNTEAFF.

The chain employs TRBV10-3 and TRBJ2-1, with D unresolved. This CDR3 has 17 amino acids. With 1 base removed from V and 0 bases from J, the gap between germline ends came to 13 bases. Germline loops: CDR1 ENHRY, CDR2 SYGVKD. The CDR3 coding sequence is TGTGCCATCAGTGAGTTTTCGGGCGGTAGCTCCTACAATGAGCAGTTCTTC. Its protein product is CAISEFSGGSSYNEQFF.

This chain joins TRBV29-1 and TRBJ2-7; the D is unclear. Germline CDR1 and CDR2: SQVTM and ANQGSEA. Trimming left V 4 bases short and J 2 bases short, with 12 bases between. This CDR3 is 13 amino acids long. CDR3 sequence reads: CSVAATETYEQYF. The CDR3, as DNA: TGCAGCGTTGCAGCTACGGAGACCTACGAGCAGTACTTC.

This clonotype was found once. The chain uses TRBV11-2 and TRBJ2-7, with a tentative D call TRBD2 (6 bases). V was pared by 3 bases and J by 6 bases, with 15 bases between. The germline V gene has CDR1 SGHAT and CDR2 FQNNGV. The CDR3 is made up of 14 amino acids. The CDR3, as DNA: TGTGCCAGCAGCTTTGCCCATAGCGGCGGCGAGCAGTACTTC. It translates to CASSFAHSGGEQYF.

V and J are TRBV27 and TRBJ1-1; 8 nucleotides agree with TRBD1. From germline, CDR1 is MNHEY and CDR2 SMNVEV (reference sequence). Losses at the gene ends were 9 bases for V and 4 bases for J; bases not matched to a gene: 4. The CDR3 is made up of 12 amino acids. In DNA form, the CDR3 reads TGTGCCAGTCGACAGGGGACCACTGAAGCTTTCTTT. Translating gives CASRQGTTEAFF.

V and J are TRBV30 and TRBJ2-7; 12 bases fit TRBD1. The germline gives CDR1 GTSNPN, CDR2 SVGIG (reference sequence). V shed 5 bases and J 4 bases; nucleotides not matched to a gene: 9. This CDR3 contains 15 residues. In DNA, the CDR3 is TGTGCCTGGGGTAAAGGGACAGGGGGCGCTTACGAGCAGTACTTC. This codes for CAWGKGTGGAYEQYF.

This rearrangement joins TRBV6-5 to TRBJ2-7; 11 bases map to TRBD1. Germline CDR1 reads MNHEY; CDR2 reads SVGAGI. The CDR3 totals 15 residues. The J segment lost 9 bases and the V segment lost 4 bases, leaving 11 bases of the junction unmatched. Here the CDR3 reads CASSSLGQGETVQYF. The DNA of the CDR3 is TGTGCCAGCAGTTCCCTGGGACAGGGGGAAACTGTGCAGTACTTC.

J is TRBJ2-1 and V is TRBV7-2; D remains unclear. This CDR3 is 15 amino acids long. CDR1 is SGHTA and CDR2 is FQGNSA in the germline V gene. V was trimmed by 2 bases and J by 2 bases, leaving 10 bases between them. The CDR3 sequence is CASSLPPSPYNEQFF. In DNA form, the CDR3 reads TGTGCCAGCAGCTTACCACCCTCCCCCTACAATGAGCAGTTCTTC.

The chain has TRBV10-1 and TRBJ2-7; TRBD1 matches 10 bases. Germline values: CDR1 WNHNN, CDR2 SYGVQD (reference sequence). Trimming took 4 bases from V and 4 from J; bases not matched to a gene: 4. The CDR3 spans 14 residues. The CDR3 here is CASSGDRGPYEQYF. The CDR3 nucleotides are TGCGCCAGCAGTGGGGACAGGGGCCCATACGAGCAGTACTTC.